The 23 T cell receptor beta chains listed next were all sequenced from one sample in a study of shared clonotypes between healthy human individuals. The assay was immunoSEQ multiplex PCR, and TCRdb's table has in-frame clones only and misses some. Counted here are 2,500,000 or so clones, approximately 94% occurring once; the ten biggest clones make up roughly 0.14%. Source material: naive CD4+ T cells sorted from blood. Subset described: CD45RA+ positively selected. All receptors derive from a man between 18 and 35 years old in good health.

The chain combines TRBV9 with TRBJ1-5, with TRBD1 identical over 8 bases. The junction had 3 bases not matched to a gene; V was cut back by 3 bases and J by 1 base. There are 15 residues in the CDR3. Germline lookup yields CDR1 SGDLS and CDR2 YYNGEE. The CDR3 loop reads CASSAGGSSNQPQHF. In DNA form, the CDR3 reads TGTGCCAGCAGCGCAGGGGGCTCGAGCAATCAGCCCCAGCATTTT.

This chain uses TRBV25-1 with TRBJ1-4, with 12 bases lining up with TRBD1. V gave up 8 bases and J gave up 6 bases; unmatched junction bases: 1. CDR1 and CDR2 from the germline V gene are MGHDK and SYGVNS. The CDR3 consists of 13 residues. As DNA, the CDR3 is TGTGCCAGCCGGGACAGGGGGCATGAAAAACTGTTTTTT. Amino acids: CASRDRGHEKLFF.

This clone showed up just once. The chain combines TRBV28 with TRBJ1-2; 8 bases align to TRBD1. The V and J ends lost 6 bases and 6 bases, in that order; junction bases with no gene match: 9. Germline CDR1 is MDHEN and CDR2 is SYDVKM. This CDR3 has 14 residues. CDR3 nucleotides: TGTGCCAGCAGGGGGACAGGATTTCCTAATGGCTACACCTTC. Protein sequence: CASRGTGFPNGYTF.

The chain is built from TRBV4-1 and TRBJ2-2, with 10 bases matching TRBD2. The V gene end was trimmed by 4 bases and the J gene end by 5 bases; junction bases not matched to a gene: 4. Per the germline V gene, CDR1 is MGHRA and CDR2 is YSYEKL. This CDR3 is 15 amino acids long. CDR3 sequence: CASSPGLALTGELFF. CDR3 coding DNA: TGCGCCAGCAGCCCGGGACTAGCGCTAACCGGGGAGCTGTTTTTT.

With regard to this clone: The same CDR3 arises from other DNA sequences in this sample as well. This chain uses TRBV6-5 with TRBJ1-6, with D hard to call. V was clipped by 3 bases and J by 0 bases, with 3 bases between them. Germline CDR1 is MNHEY and CDR2 is SVGAGI. The CDR3 is 14 amino acids. The CDR3 sequence: CASSYGSYNSPLHF. The CDR3 DNA sequence: TGTGCCAGCAGTTATGGCTCCTATAATTCACCCCTCCACTTT.

The V gene is TRBV9, the J gene TRBJ2-1, with 14 bases that match TRBD2. Trimming removed 3 bases from V and 7 bases from J; junction bases left unmatched: 6. CDR3 length equals 16 residues. Germline V gene data show CDR1 as SGDLS and CDR2 as YYNGEE. The CDR3, as DNA: TGTGCCAGCAGCGCGACTAGCGGGAGGGCCACAAATGAGCAGTTCTTC. Translated: CASSATSGRATNEQFF.

V usage is TRBV6-5 and J usage is TRBJ1-1; D perhaps matches TRBD1 (5 bases). This CDR3 is 15 amino acids long. Trimming left V 6 bases short and J 10 bases short, with 24 bases between. Germline V gene sequence: CDR1 MNHEY, CDR2 SVGAGI. The CDR3 bases are TGTGCCAGCAGGAGACTGGGGGGGAGTGAACAGGCAGCTTTCTTT. It specifies CASRRLGGSEQAAFF.

The rearrangement links TRBV19 to TRBJ1-1; 7 bases map to TRBD1. The germline gives CDR1 LNHDA, CDR2 SQIVND (reference sequence). The CDR3 has 14 amino acids. After removal of 7 bases from V and 5 bases from J, the junction contained 10 bases not matched to a gene. The CDR3 DNA follows: TGTGCCAGTACGAGAGGGGGCCAGGGAACTGAAGCTTTCTTT. Protein product: CASTRGGQGTEAFF.

The chain uses TRBV5-4 and TRBJ2-1, with D unresolved. V shed 0 bases and J shed 7 bases, with 14 bases lying between them. Germline lookup yields CDR1 SGHNT and CDR2 YYREEE (reference sequence). There are 15 residues in the CDR3. The CDR3 sequence: CASSLGLGRDNEQFF. The CDR3 DNA sequence: TGTGCCAGCAGCTTGGGGTTAGGTAGGGATAATGAGCAGTTCTTC.

In this sample, this clone turned up once. V is TRBV30 and J is TRBJ1-5; TRBD1 matches 10 bases. Unmatched junction bases numbered 6, after V lost 1 base and J lost 9 bases. This CDR3 region has 14 residues. The germline V gene encodes CDR1 GTSNPN and CDR2 SVGIG (reference sequence). CDR3 coding DNA: TGTGCCTGGAGTGGGGGACAGGGGCACGGGCCCCAGCATTTT. Its protein product is CAWSGGQGHGPQHF.

The chain combines TRBV6-1 with TRBJ2-7; TRBD1 matches at 7 bases. Germline V gene data show CDR1 as MNHNS and CDR2 as SASEGT. The CDR3 covers 15 residues. The V and J ends lost 4 bases and 4 bases, in that order; junction bases with no gene match: 10. CDR3 loop: CASSGRDSLSYEQYF. CDR3 in DNA: TGTGCCAGCAGTGGCCGGGACAGTCTTTCTTACGAGCAGTACTTC.

V and J are TRBV29-1 and TRBJ2-2, with D tentatively TRBD2 (6 bases). There are 14 residues in the CDR3. V dropped 8 bases and J dropped 1 base, with 14 bases sitting between them. Germline V CDR1 and CDR2: SQVTM, ANQGSEA. CDR3 amino acids: CSLRLGGNTGELFF. CDR3 bases: TGCAGCTTAAGACTGGGGGGGAACACCGGGGAGCTGTTTTTT.

This clone was picked up a small number of times. This chain uses TRBV18 with TRBJ2-2; D might be TRBD1 (6 bases). Looked up from germline, CDR1 is KGHSH and CDR2 is LQKENI. This CDR3 region has 14 residues. Between the trimmed V and J ends, which lost 4 bases and 1 base, there was a span of 7 bases. The CDR3 spells CASSRTENTGELFF. The CDR3 nucleotides are TGTGCCAGCTCACGGACAGAGAACACCGGGGAGCTGTTTTTT.

On this clone: Other DNA sequences from this sample encode an identical CDR3 as well. The chain employs TRBV15 and TRBJ2-7; D not certain. The germline CDR1 and CDR2 sequences are LNHNV and YYDKDF (reference sequence). The V and J ends lost 3 bases and 2 bases respectively, with 8 bases between them. CDR3 length: 13 residues. CDR3 protein: CATSRDQAYEQYF. The CDR3 region has the DNA TGTGCCACCAGCAGGGACCAAGCCTACGAGCAGTACTTC.

By its share, this clone is medium-sized. This chain connects TRBV5-4 to TRBJ2-7; 7 bases fit TRBD2. Looked up from germline, CDR1 is SGHNT and CDR2 is YYREEE (reference sequence). The CDR3 totals 13 residues. J was trimmed by 5 bases and V by 3 bases; bases with no gene match: 5. CDR3 in amino acids: CASSSMGGDEQYF. CDR3 coding DNA: TGTGCCAGCAGCTCGATGGGGGGGGACGAGCAGTACTTC.

Regarding this clone: Different DNA sequences within this sample yield the same CDR3. The rearrangement uses TRBV30 and TRBJ1-3; a possible D gene is TRBD1 (5 bases). Trimming took off 0 bases at V and 0 bases at J, with 6 bases between the two ends. Germline-derived CDR1 and CDR2 are GTSNPN and SVGIG (reference sequence). The CDR3 loop spans 14 amino acids. The CDR3 here is CAWSVGPSGNTIYF. The CDR3 DNA sequence: TGTGCCTGGAGTGTGGGGCCCTCTGGAAACACCATATATTTT.

The V call is TRBV6-1, the J call TRBJ2-1; D unclear. Trimming took off 4 bases at V and 6 bases at J, with 16 bases between the two ends. The germline V gene has CDR1 MNHNS and CDR2 SASEGT. CDR3 length equals 15 residues. As DNA, the CDR3 is TGTGCCAGCAGTGCAGAATCGGGCCGATCCAATGAGCAGTTCTTC. Protein: CASSAESGRSNEQFF.

This rearrangement joins TRBV6-1 to TRBJ1-2; the D gene is possibly TRBD1 (5 bases). The germline V gene encodes CDR1 MNHNS and CDR2 SASEGT. The CDR3 is 13 residues long. Trimming removed 7 bases from V and 9 bases from J, with 18 bases in between. The CDR3 here is CASTTRQPVSYTF. The CDR3 DNA sequence: TGTGCCAGCACCACAAGACAGCCCGTGAGCTACACCTTC.

The chain links TRBV19 to TRBJ2-4; tentative D call: TRBD2 (5 bases). V was shortened by 1 base and J by 0 bases, with 16 bases between the two germline ends. This CDR3 has 18 amino acids. Germline V gives CDR1 LNHDA, CDR2 SQIVND (reference sequence). In DNA form, the CDR3 reads TGTGCCAGTAGTATAGCGCGGAGACTCCGGGGAGCCAAAAACATTCAGTACTTC. Its translation is CASSIARRLRGAKNIQYF.

The chain joins TRBV5-1 to TRBJ2-5; weak D call: TRBD1 (5 bases). Trimming took off 0 bases at V and 5 bases at J, with 20 bases between the two ends. This CDR3 region has 17 residues. Germline V gives CDR1 SGHRS, CDR2 YFSETQ. This CDR3 is CASSLAVSSRVYETQYF. DNA of the CDR3: TGCGCCAGCAGCTTGGCCGTCTCGAGCAGGGTTTACGAGACCCAGTACTTC.

This clone was seen a single time. The V gene is TRBV5-4, the J gene TRBJ2-7, with D perhaps matching TRBD1 (6 bases). This CDR3 spans 14 amino acids. Germline assignment: CDR1 SGHNT and CDR2 YYREEE (reference sequence). V was pared by 0 bases and J by 6 bases, with 13 bases between. The CDR3 nucleotides read TGTGCCAGCAGCTTGGACAGTGGGGGCTCCGAGCAGTACTTC. This encodes CASSLDSGGSEQYF.

J is TRBJ2-7 and V is TRBV7-9; D not resolved. The germline CDR1 and CDR2 sequences are SEHNR and FQNEAQ (reference sequence). This CDR3 has 15 amino acids. Trimming left V 0 bases short and J 6 bases short, with 15 bases between. The CDR3 loop reads CASSLALAVSGEQYF. The CDR3 nucleotides read TGTGCCAGCAGCTTAGCGCTTGCGGTATCGGGCGAGCAGTACTTC.

The gene calls are TRBV5-4 and TRBJ2-1; weak D call: TRBD1 (5 bases). CDR1 SGHNT and CDR2 YYREEE come from the germline V gene (reference sequence). Trimming stripped 1 base from V and 1 base from J, with 9 bases between. There are 15 residues in the CDR3. The CDR3: CASSLFGASYNEQFF. DNA of the CDR3: TGTGCCAGCAGCTTGTTTGGGGCGTCCTACAATGAGCAGTTCTTC.